The rows below give T cell receptor beta chains drawn from one sample of a study of cytomegalovirus exposure and HLA in healthy donors. Profiled with immunoSEQ multiplex PCR; TCRdb holds only in-frame clones, not every one. The profile covers roughly 150,000 clones, with 88% appearing a single time and roughly 3% taken by the ten largest. Material: PBMCs. These receptors all come from a young man in good health and CMV-seronegative. CDR3s include the opening cysteine and the closing phenylalanine or tryptophan. Fields, in order: D gene, J gene, V gene, CDR3 protein. The D gene is left open where the match is weak.

d_call: NA; j_call: TRBJ2-7; v_call: TRBV7-9; cdr3_aa: CASSPRIGQGAYEQYF
d_call: TRBD2; j_call: TRBJ2-3; v_call: TRBV4-2; cdr3_aa: CASSQVAGGTDTQYF
d_call: TRBD1; j_call: TRBJ2-2; v_call: TRBV5-1; cdr3_aa: CASSWGGQVFSGELFF
d_call: TRBD2; j_call: TRBJ2-7; v_call: TRBV4-2; cdr3_aa: CASSQEPSGATYEQYF
d_call: TRBD2; j_call: TRBJ2-1; v_call: TRBV9; cdr3_aa: CASSMTSGVNNEQFF
d_call: TRBD1; j_call: TRBJ1-1; v_call: TRBV6-5; cdr3_aa: CASSNHWTGLIEAFF
d_call: NA; j_call: TRBJ2-6; v_call: TRBV2; cdr3_aa: CASSVIFGANVLTF
d_call: TRBD1; j_call: TRBJ2-1; v_call: TRBV27; cdr3_aa: CASSSRDRFGNNEQFF
d_call: NA; j_call: TRBJ2-6; v_call: TRBV29-1; cdr3_aa: CSVGTTGANVLTF
d_call: TRBD1; j_call: TRBJ1-1; v_call: TRBV18; cdr3_aa: CASSPGQGGNEAFF
d_call: TRBD1; j_call: TRBJ1-2; v_call: TRBV5-4; cdr3_aa: CASSRLGQANHGYTF
d_call: NA; j_call: TRBJ2-2; v_call: TRBV27; cdr3_aa: CASANGGGPGELFF
d_call: NA; j_call: TRBJ2-2; v_call: TRBV7-9; cdr3_aa: CASSFGFGNTGELFF
d_call: NA; j_call: TRBJ2-5; v_call: TRBV15; cdr3_aa: CATSGGVRETQYF
d_call: NA; j_call: TRBJ2-3; v_call: TRBV2; cdr3_aa: CASSDTGDTQYF
d_call: NA; j_call: TRBJ1-3; v_call: TRBV6-1; cdr3_aa: CASSEERGNTIYF
d_call: NA; j_call: TRBJ2-7; v_call: TRBV11-2; cdr3_aa: CASSLAPGAYEQYF
d_call: NA; j_call: TRBJ1-3; v_call: TRBV19; cdr3_aa: CASSIYSVGNTIYF